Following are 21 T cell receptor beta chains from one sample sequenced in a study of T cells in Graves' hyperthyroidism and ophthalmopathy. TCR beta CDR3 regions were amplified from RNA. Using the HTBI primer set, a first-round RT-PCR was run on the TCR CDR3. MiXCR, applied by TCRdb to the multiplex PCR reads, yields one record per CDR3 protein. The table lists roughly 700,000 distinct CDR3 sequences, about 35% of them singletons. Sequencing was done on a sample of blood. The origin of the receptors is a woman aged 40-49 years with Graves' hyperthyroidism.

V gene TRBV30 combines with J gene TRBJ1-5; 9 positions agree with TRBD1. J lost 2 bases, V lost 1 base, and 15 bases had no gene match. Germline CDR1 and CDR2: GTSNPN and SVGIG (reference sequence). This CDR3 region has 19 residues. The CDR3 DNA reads TGTGCCTGGAGTGCACGCTGGGACAGGGATACCTTACGCAATCAGCCCCAGCATTTT. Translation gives CAWSARWDRDTLRNQPQHF.

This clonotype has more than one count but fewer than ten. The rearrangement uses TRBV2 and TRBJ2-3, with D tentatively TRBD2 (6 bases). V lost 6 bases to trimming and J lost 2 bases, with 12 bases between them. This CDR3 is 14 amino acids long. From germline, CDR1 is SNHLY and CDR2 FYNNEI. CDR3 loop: CASRSGTYTDTQYF. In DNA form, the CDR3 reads TGTGCCAGCAGGTCAGGGACTTACACAGATACGCAGTATTTT.

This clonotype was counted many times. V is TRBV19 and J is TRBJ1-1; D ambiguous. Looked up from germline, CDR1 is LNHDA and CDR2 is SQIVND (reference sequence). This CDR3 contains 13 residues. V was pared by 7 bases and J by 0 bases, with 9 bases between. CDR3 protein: CASTPKLNTEAFF. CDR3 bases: TGTGCCAGTACCCCTAAATTGAACACTGAAGCTTTCTTT. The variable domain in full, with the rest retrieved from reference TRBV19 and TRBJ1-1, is DGGITQSPKYLFRKEGQNVTLSCEQNLNHDAMYWYRQDPGQGLRLIYYSQIVNDFQKGDIAEGYSVSREKKESFPLTVTSAQKNPTAFYLCASTPKLNTEAFFGQGTRLTVV.

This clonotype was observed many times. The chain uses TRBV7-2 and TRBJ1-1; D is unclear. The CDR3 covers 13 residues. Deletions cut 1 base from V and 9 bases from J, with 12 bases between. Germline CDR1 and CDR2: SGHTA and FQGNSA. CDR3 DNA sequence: TGTGCCAGCAGCTTAGGTGGACGGCAACAAGCTTTCTTT. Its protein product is CASSLGGRQQAFF.

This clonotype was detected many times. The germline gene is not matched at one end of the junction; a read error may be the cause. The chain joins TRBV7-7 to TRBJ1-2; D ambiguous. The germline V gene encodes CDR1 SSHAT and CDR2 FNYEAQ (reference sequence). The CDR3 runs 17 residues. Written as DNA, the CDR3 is TGTGCTAGCACCCCGATGAAAGGCATATTCTTAAACTATGGCTACACCTTC. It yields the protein CASTPMKGIFLNYGYTF.

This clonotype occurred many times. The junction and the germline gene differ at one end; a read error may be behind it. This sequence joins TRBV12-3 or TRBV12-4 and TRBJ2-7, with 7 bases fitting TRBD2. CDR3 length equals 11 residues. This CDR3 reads CASGEGLVLHF. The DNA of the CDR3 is TGTGCCAGCGGGGAAGGACTAGTTTTACACTTC.

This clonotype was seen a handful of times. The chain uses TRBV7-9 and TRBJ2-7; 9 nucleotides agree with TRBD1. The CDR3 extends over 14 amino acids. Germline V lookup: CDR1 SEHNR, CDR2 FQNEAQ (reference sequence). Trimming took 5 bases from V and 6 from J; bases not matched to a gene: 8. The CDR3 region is CASSRTGAEGEQYF. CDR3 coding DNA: TGTGCCAGCAGCCGGACAGGGGCCGAGGGCGAGCAGTACTTC.

CDR3 in amino acids: CASSQDQVSREQYF. The CDR3 DNA follows: TGTGCCAGCAGCCAAGATCAGGTGAGTCGGGAGCAGTACTTC. The V and J genes are TRBV3-1 and TRBJ2-7; D remains unclear. In germline, CDR1 is LGHDT, CDR2 YNNKEL (reference sequence). V lost 0 bases and J 7 bases, leaving 13 bases between the germline ends. The CDR3 length is 14 residues.

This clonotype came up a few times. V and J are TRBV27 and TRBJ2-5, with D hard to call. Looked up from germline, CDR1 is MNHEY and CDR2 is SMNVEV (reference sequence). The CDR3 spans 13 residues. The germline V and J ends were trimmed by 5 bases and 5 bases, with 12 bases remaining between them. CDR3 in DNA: TGTGCCAGCAGTCAGCCCGCCGGGGAGACCCAGTACTTC. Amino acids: CASSQPAGETQYF.

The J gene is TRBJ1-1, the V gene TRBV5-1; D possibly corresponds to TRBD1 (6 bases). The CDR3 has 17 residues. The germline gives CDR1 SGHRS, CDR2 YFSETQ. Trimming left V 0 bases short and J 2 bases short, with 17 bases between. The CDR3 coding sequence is TGCGCCAGCAGCTTGGATTCAGGGGCGTATGAAAACACTGAAGCTTTCTTT. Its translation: CASSLDSGAYENTEAFF.

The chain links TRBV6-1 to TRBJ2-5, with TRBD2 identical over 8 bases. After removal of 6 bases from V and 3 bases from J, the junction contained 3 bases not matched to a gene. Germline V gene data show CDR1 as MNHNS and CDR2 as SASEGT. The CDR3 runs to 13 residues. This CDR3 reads CASRTTSEETQYF. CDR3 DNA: TGTGCCAGCAGGACGACTAGCGAAGAGACCCAGTACTTC.

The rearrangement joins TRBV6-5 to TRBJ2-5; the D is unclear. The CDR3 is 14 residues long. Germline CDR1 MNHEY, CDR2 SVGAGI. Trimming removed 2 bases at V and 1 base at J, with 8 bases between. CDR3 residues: CASSYSVSQETQYF. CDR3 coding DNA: TGTGCCAGCAGTTACAGCGTGAGCCAAGAGACCCAGTACTTC.

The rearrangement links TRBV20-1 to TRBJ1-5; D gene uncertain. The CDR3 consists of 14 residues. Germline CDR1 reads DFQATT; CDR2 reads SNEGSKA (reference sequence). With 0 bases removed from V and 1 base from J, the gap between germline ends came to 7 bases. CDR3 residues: CSARDPMSNQPQHF. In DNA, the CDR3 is TGCAGTGCTAGAGATCCAATGAGCAATCAGCCCCAGCATTTT.

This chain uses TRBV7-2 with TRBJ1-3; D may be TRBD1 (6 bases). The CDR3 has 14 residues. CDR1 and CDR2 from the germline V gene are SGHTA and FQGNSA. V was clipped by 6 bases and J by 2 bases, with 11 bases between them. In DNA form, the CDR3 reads TGTGCCAGCAGATTCGCAGGGGCTGGAAACACCATATATTTT. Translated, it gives CASRFAGAGNTIYF.

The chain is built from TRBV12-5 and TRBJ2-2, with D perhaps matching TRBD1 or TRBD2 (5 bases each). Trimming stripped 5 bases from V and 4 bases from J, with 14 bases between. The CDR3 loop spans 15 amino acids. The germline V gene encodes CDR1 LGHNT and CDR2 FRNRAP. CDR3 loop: CASGPGSGVTGELFF. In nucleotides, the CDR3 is TGTGCTAGTGGTCCAGGGTCCGGGGTCACCGGGGAGCTGTTTTTT.

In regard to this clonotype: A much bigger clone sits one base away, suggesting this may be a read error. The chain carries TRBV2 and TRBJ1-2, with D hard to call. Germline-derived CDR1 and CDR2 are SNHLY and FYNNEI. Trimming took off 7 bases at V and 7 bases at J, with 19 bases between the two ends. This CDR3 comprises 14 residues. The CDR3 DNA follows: TGTGCCAGCACCTTAGCCGGTCGGGATTGTGGCTACACCTTC. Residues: CASTLAGRDCGYTF.

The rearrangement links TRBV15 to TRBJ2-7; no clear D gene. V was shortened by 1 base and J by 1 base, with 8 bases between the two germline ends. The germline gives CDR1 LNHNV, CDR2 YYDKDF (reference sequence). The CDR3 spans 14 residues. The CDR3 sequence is CATSRGWESYEQYF. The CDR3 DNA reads TGTGCCACCAGCAGAGGTTGGGAATCCTACGAGCAGTACTTC.

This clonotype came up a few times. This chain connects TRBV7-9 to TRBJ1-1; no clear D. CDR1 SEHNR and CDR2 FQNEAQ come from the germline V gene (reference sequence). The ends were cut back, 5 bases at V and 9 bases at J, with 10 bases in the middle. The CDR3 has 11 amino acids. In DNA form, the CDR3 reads TGTGCCAGCAGCCCGGAGGTTAAAGCTTTCTTT. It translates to CASSPEVKAFF.

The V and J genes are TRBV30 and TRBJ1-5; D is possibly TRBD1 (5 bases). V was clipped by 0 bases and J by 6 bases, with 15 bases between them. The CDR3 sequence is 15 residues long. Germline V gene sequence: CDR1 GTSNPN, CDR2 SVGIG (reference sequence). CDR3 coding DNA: TGTGCCTGGAGTGTAGCGGACTTCGGGGGTCAGCCCCAGCATTTT. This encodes CAWSVADFGGQPQHF.

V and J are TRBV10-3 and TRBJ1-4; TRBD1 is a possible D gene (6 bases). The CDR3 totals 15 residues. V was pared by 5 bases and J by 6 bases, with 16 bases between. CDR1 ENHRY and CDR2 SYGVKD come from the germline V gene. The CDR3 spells CAISNRQAGDEKLFF. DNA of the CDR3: TGTGCCATCAGTAACCGACAGGCCGGGGATGAAAAACTGTTTTTT.

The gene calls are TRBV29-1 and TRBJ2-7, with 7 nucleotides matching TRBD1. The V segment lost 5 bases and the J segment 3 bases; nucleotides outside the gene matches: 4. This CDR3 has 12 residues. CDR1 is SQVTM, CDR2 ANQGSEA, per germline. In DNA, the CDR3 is TGCAGCGTTTGCCAGGGGGTCTACGAGCAGTACTTC. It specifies CSVCQGVYEQYF.